The next 31 T cell receptor beta chains were all read from a single sample in a study of CD8 T cells in ankylosing spondylitis. TCRdb called the 5' RACE reads again in MiXCR, with one record for every CDR3 protein. This sample carries 220,000 or so distinct CDR3 sequences, over 9.5% of them seen once, and the ten largest clones take about a fifth. Sample: blood, either unsorted or a sorted T cell fraction (not recorded which). The source is a male donor with ankylosing spondylitis or in good health (not recorded which).

Ten or more counts support this clonotype. The V gene is TRBV24-1, the J gene TRBJ2-2; 9 bases line up with TRBD1. Trimming removed 9 bases from V and 4 bases from J; junction bases left unmatched: 5. The CDR3 consists of 14 residues. Germline V gene data show CDR1 as KGHDR and CDR2 as SFDVKD. The CDR3 nucleotides are TGTGCCACCGGCGGACAGGGGATCACCGGGGAGCTGTTTTTT. Amino acid sequence: CATGGQGITGELFF.

The sample holds many counts of this clonotype. The V call is TRBV12-3 or TRBV12-4, the J call TRBJ2-6; a possible D gene is TRBD2 (6 bases). The CDR3 has 18 amino acids. V was pared by 3 bases and J by 2 bases, with 17 bases between. CDR3 bases: TGTGCCAGCAGTTTTGGTCTCGGAGGGGCGGCTGGGGCCAACGTCCTGACTTTC. Protein sequence: CASSFGLGGAAGANVLTF.

A remark on this clonotype: Since a much larger clone is just one base distant, this may be a read error. The chain has TRBV5-6 and TRBJ1-2; 11 bases agree with TRBD1. Germline-derived CDR1 and CDR2 are SGHDT and YYEEEE. The CDR3 has 13 amino acids. The CDR3 is CASSGTGGAGYPF. DNA for the CDR3: TGTGCCAGCAGCGGGACAGGGGGGGCTGGCTACCCCTTC.

This clonotype came up many times. The V and J genes are TRBV7-8 and TRBJ2-2; D is undetermined. This CDR3 has 13 residues. Trimming took 5 bases from V and 15 from J, leaving 19 bases between them. From germline, CDR1 is SGHVS and CDR2 FQNEAQ. This CDR3 reads CASSHKEHRLMFF. The CDR3 nucleotides are TGTGCCAGCAGCCATAAGGAACACCGTTTAATGTTTTTT.

At least ten counts were recorded for this clonotype. The J gene is TRBJ1-5, the V gene TRBV28; D might be TRBD1 (5 bases). The V gene's germline CDR1 is MDHEN and CDR2 SYDVKM. There are 15 residues in the CDR3. V lost 5 bases and J lost 1, with 12 bases in between. CDR3 nucleotides: TGTGCCAGCAGTCGACCCAGGGTGAGCAATCAGCCCCAGCATTTT. Translating it yields CASSRPRVSNQPQHF.

Notes on this clonotype: At one of its ends the junction is not consistent with the germline gene, which may arise from a read error. V usage is TRBV7-2 and J usage is TRBJ2-7; no definite D call. The CDR3 loop spans 14 amino acids. Germline CDR1 and CDR2: SGHTA and FQGNSA. The CDR3 bases are TGTGCCAGCGGCTTGGCAACTCATTCCTACGAGCAGTACTTC. Its translation: CASGLATHSYEQYF.

This clonotype was observed many times. V usage is TRBV29-1 and J usage is TRBJ2-5; D ambiguous. Trimming shortened V by 4 bases and J by 5 bases, and 14 bases separated the two germline ends. Germline values: CDR1 SQVTM, CDR2 ANQGSEA. This CDR3 spans 13 amino acids. CDR3 residues: CSVAVSGSETQYF. As DNA, the CDR3 is TGCAGCGTTGCCGTATCTGGGTCGGAGACCCAGTACTTC.

Of note for this clonotype: A clone one base away is much larger, so this may be a read error. V gene TRBV20-1 combines with J gene TRBJ2-1; 13 bases map to TRBD2. The CDR3 runs 16 residues. CDR1 and CDR2 (germline): DFQATT, SNEGSKA (reference sequence). The CDR3 DNA sequence: TGCTGTGCTAGAGATGGGGGACTAGCGGGGACTGGTGAGCAGTTCTTC. This codes for CCARDGGLAGTGEQFF.

The table lists this clonotype with many counts. J is TRBJ1-1 and V is TRBV20-1; 8 bases match TRBD1. The CDR3 sequence is 13 residues long. Germline V CDR1 and CDR2: DFQATT, SNEGSKA (reference sequence). With V trimmed by 3 bases and J by 7 bases, 7 bases remained unmatched. The CDR3 reads CSASPRGQGEAFF. CDR3 bases: TGCAGTGCTAGCCCCAGGGGGCAAGGTGAAGCTTTCTTT.

Many counts were recorded for this clonotype. The rearrangement links TRBV12-3 or TRBV12-4 to TRBJ2-5; D perhaps matches TRBD2 (6 bases). The CDR3 has 14 amino acids. V lost 2 bases to trimming and J lost 4 bases, with 11 bases between them. CDR3 protein: CASSLTGRRETQYF. CDR3 nucleotide sequence: TGTGCCAGCAGTTTAACGGGGAGGCGAGAGACCCAGTACTTC.

This clonotype was observed a handful of times. This chain links TRBV18 with TRBJ1-1, with 12 bases matching TRBD1. The trim removed 3 bases at V and 3 bases at J, leaving 8 bases unmatched. Per germline, CDR1 KGHSH and CDR2 LQKENI. The CDR3 extends over 17 amino acids. CDR3 nucleotides: TGTGCCAGCTCACCGGGACAGGGGGCGAGGATGGACACTGAAGCTTTCTTT. Protein: CASSPGQGARMDTEAFF. Full variable domain (rest looked up from reference TRBV18 and TRBJ1-1): NAGVMQNPRHLVRRRGQEARLRCSPMKGHSHVYWYRQLPEEGLKFMVYLQKENIIDESGMPKERFSAEFPKEGPSILRIQQVVRGDSAAYFCASSPGQGARMDTEAFFGQGTRLTVV.

This clonotype appeared many times. This chain links TRBV20-1 with TRBJ1-5; D is perhaps TRBD1 (5 bases). This CDR3 comprises 12 residues. CDR1 is DFQATT and CDR2 is SNEGSKA in the germline V gene (reference sequence). V lost 4 bases, J lost 2 bases, and 6 bases lay in between. CDR3: CSATRGNQPQHF. The DNA of the CDR3 is TGCAGTGCTACCAGGGGCAATCAGCCCCAGCATTTT.

The chain couples TRBV5-6 to TRBJ1-1; D is perhaps TRBD1 (5 bases). CDR1 and CDR2 from the germline V gene are SGHDT and YYEEEE. Trimming pared 0 bases from V and 0 bases from J, leaving 12 bases between. CDR3 length: 16 amino acids. CDR3 protein: CASSLAGQGVNTEAFF. The CDR3 bases are TGTGCCAGCAGCTTGGCTGGTCAGGGAGTGAACACTGAAGCTTTCTTT.

This clonotype showed up many times. V usage is TRBV7-2 and J usage is TRBJ2-5, with unresolved D. The CDR3 loop spans 15 amino acids. Germline assignment: CDR1 SGHTA and CDR2 FQGNSA. The V end was cut by 1 base, the J end by 1 base, with 10 bases between. This chain's CDR3 is CASSLELGRQETQYF. CDR3 DNA: TGTGCCAGCAGCTTAGAATTGGGCCGCCAAGAGACCCAGTACTTC.

This clonotype has only a few counts. The genes are TRBV30 and TRBJ1-1; D is unclear. In germline, CDR1 is GTSNPN, CDR2 SVGIG (reference sequence). Trimming stripped 4 bases from V and 2 bases from J, with 8 bases between. The CDR3 is 12 amino acids. CDR3 in amino acids: CAWKPGNTEAFF. CDR3 DNA: TGTGCCTGGAAACCGGGCAACACTGAAGCTTTCTTT. Using reference TRBV30 and TRBJ1-1 for the parts outside the CDR3, the full variable domain is SQTIHQWPATLVQPVGSPLSLECTVEGTSNPNLYWYRQAAGRGLQLLFYSVGIGQISSEVPQNLSASRPQDRQFILSSKKLLLSDSGFYLCAWKPGNTEAFFGQGTRLTVV.

In its sample, this clonotype was seen many times. The chain recombines TRBV7-9 with TRBJ2-2; 7 bases are shared with TRBD2. Germline CDR1 SEHNR, CDR2 FQNEAQ (reference sequence). The CDR3 runs to 14 residues. After removal of 10 bases from V and 2 bases from J, the junction contained 7 bases not matched to a gene. CDR3 sequence (DNA): TGTGCCACACAGCTAGCGGCCAACACCGGGGAGCTGTTTTTT. Its translation: CATQLAANTGELFF.

This clonotype was counted ten times or more. The rearrangement links TRBV3-1 to TRBJ2-7; TRBD2 matches 7 bases. The CDR3 length is 14 residues. V lost 5 bases to trimming and J lost 2 bases; unmatched junction nucleotides: 6. Germline V gene lookup returns CDR1 LGHDT and CDR2 YNNKEL (reference sequence). CDR3 protein: CASSRQLATYEQYF. The CDR3 coding sequence is TGTGCCAGCAGCAGACAACTAGCGACCTACGAGCAGTACTTC.

The sample holds many counts of this clonotype. V usage is TRBV5-1 and J usage is TRBJ2-5, with unresolved D. V gave up 4 bases and J gave up 2 bases, with 6 bases separating them. This CDR3 is 12 amino acids long. Germline CDR1 is SGHRS and CDR2 is YFSETQ. CDR3 in DNA: TGCGCCAGCAGCCCCCAGCAAGAGACCCAGTACTTC. This translates into CASSPQQETQYF.

This clonotype has ten or more counts. The V call is TRBV7-8, the J call TRBJ1-1; D uncertain. The V end was cut by 1 base, the J end by 3 bases, with 6 bases between. The CDR3 length is 13 residues. Germline V lookup: CDR1 SGHVS, CDR2 FQNEAQ. The DNA of the CDR3 is TGTGCCAGCAGCTTAGTAGATGACACTGAAGCTTTCTTT. Residues: CASSLVDDTEAFF.

This chain uses TRBV3-1 with TRBJ1-1; D unclear. Trimming took 4 bases from V and 8 from J, leaving 11 bases between them. The germline gives CDR1 LGHDT, CDR2 YNNKEL (reference sequence). This CDR3 is built from 12 residues. CDR3 in amino acids: CASSPPDKEAFF. DNA for the CDR3: TGTGCCAGCAGCCCCCCGGATAAGGAAGCTTTCTTT.

In this sample, this clonotype turned up many times. The genes are TRBV7-2 and TRBJ2-7; D might be TRBD1 or TRBD2, each matching 5 bases. Looked up from germline, CDR1 is SGHTA and CDR2 is FQGNSA. Trimming stripped 2 bases from V and 3 bases from J, with 14 bases between. The CDR3 is 15 amino acids. CDR3 sequence: CASSLRDQRVYEQYF. The CDR3 nucleotides are TGTGCCAGCAGCTTAAGGGACCAGAGGGTCTACGAGCAGTACTTC.

This clonotype has only a few counts. Here the CDR3 DNA reads TGTGCCATCAGTGATAGTGATAGGGGCTTGATGAACACTGAAGCTTTCTTT. Translated, it gives CAISDSDRGLMNTEAFF. The chain is built from TRBV10-3 and TRBJ1-1; the D gene is possibly TRBD1 (5 bases). This CDR3 contains 17 residues. Germline loops: CDR1 ENHRY, CDR2 SYGVKD. The V gene lost 3 bases and the J gene lost 0 bases, with 17 bases spanning the gap.

This clonotype was seen a few times. The gene calls are TRBV12-3 or TRBV12-4 and TRBJ2-7; D not certain. The CDR3 is made up of 15 amino acids. Between the trimmed V and J ends, which lost 3 bases and 0 bases, there was a span of 12 bases. The CDR3 DNA reads as TGTGCCAGCAGTTTTGCTTCCCTTGGCTCCTACGAGCAGTACTTC. Translation: CASSFASLGSYEQYF.

The chain recombines TRBV2 with TRBJ1-5; tentative D call: TRBD1 (6 bases). Trimming left V 6 bases short and J 7 bases short, with 16 bases between. The CDR3 is made up of 14 amino acids. Germline-derived CDR1 and CDR2 are SNHLY and FYNNEI. The chain's CDR3 is CASSQNRDEQPQHF. The CDR3 coding sequence is TGTGCCAGCAGCCAAAACAGGGACGAACAGCCCCAGCATTTT.

Many counts were recorded for this clonotype. The junction departs from germline at one end; a sequencing error may be responsible. This chain uses TRBV7-7 with TRBJ2-3; the match to TRBD2 covers 7 bases. This CDR3 is built from 15 residues. The germline V gene encodes CDR1 SSHAT and CDR2 FNYEAQ (reference sequence). CDR3 in DNA: TGTGCTAGCAGCTTCGCTAGCGGAACGGGGGATACGCAGTATTTT. Residues: CASSFASGTGDTQYF.

In its sample, this clonotype was seen many times. This chain connects TRBV19 to TRBJ2-2, with D hard to call. Trimming took off 7 bases at V and 6 bases at J, with 12 bases between the two ends. Germline lookup yields CDR1 LNHDA and CDR2 SQIVND (reference sequence). The CDR3 contains 13 residues. The chain's CDR3 is CASTVSSSGELFF. The CDR3 nucleotides are TGTGCCAGTACCGTTAGTTCTTCCGGGGAGCTGTTTTTT.

This clonotype was detected many times. The chain has TRBV11-3 and TRBJ2-1; 9 positions agree with TRBD2. Germline CDR1 reads SGHNT; CDR2 reads YENEEA. Unmatched junction bases numbered 13, after V lost 6 bases and J lost 7 bases. The CDR3 loop spans 16 amino acids. This CDR3 reads CASSNSPGLARNEQFF. The CDR3 DNA reads as TGTGCCAGCAGTAATTCTCCGGGACTAGCAAGGAATGAGCAGTTCTTC. Filled out from reference TRBV11-3 and TRBJ2-1, the complete variable domain reads EAGVVQSPRYKIIEKKQPVAFWCNPISGHNTLYWYLQNLGQGPELLIRYENEEAVDDSQLPKDRFSAERLKGVDSTLKIQPAELGDSAVYLCASSNSPGLARNEQFFGPGTRLTVL.

This clonotype has at least ten counts. V gene TRBV7-2 combines with J gene TRBJ2-5, with TRBD1 matching over 8 bases. CDR1 SGHTA and CDR2 FQGNSA come from the germline V gene. The CDR3 has 15 amino acids. V lost 1 base to trimming and J lost 4 bases; unmatched junction nucleotides: 5. CDR3 DNA: TGTGCCAGCAGCTTAGAGAGGACAGGGTTAGAGACCCAGTACTTC. The encoded protein is CASSLERTGLETQYF.

At least ten counts were recorded for this clonotype. The chain links TRBV29-1 to TRBJ1-1; D is unresolved. The CDR3 is 12 amino acids. V was shortened by 3 bases and J by 0 bases, with 5 bases between the two germline ends. The germline CDR1 and CDR2 sequences are SQVTM and ANQGSEA. The CDR3 coding sequence is TGCAGCGTTGACTCAATGAACACTGAAGCTTTCTTT. It codes for CSVDSMNTEAFF.

There are many counts of this clonotype. V usage is TRBV20-1 and J usage is TRBJ1-5; 8 bases match TRBD1. V was pared by 6 bases and J by 9 bases, with 13 bases of the junction left unmatched. The CDR3 has 14 residues. Germline lookup yields CDR1 DFQATT and CDR2 SNEGSKA (reference sequence). CDR3 sequence reads: CSALPGQVAGPQHF. CDR3 DNA sequence: TGCAGTGCGCTACCGGGACAGGTCGCGGGGCCCCAGCATTTT.

The CDR3 DNA reads as TGTGCCAGCAGGCATCTGGTTGGCCCGTCGGGCTACACCTTC. Translated, it gives CASRHLVGPSGYTF. The chain employs TRBV7-2 and TRBJ1-2; D not certain. Germline values: CDR1 SGHTA, CDR2 FQGNSA. The CDR3 covers 14 residues. With 6 bases removed from V and 8 bases from J, the gap between germline ends came to 19 bases.